A selection of T cell receptor beta chains follows, all from one sample in a study of OX40 agonist ivuxolimab in advanced cancers. This table comes from immunoSEQ multiplex PCR, and its TCRdb copy is limited to in-frame clones, with some not included. Of 60,000 to 65,000 clones listed, 65% to 90% are singletons. Material: CD4+ or CD8+ T cells sorted from blood, obtained in a trial of the OX40 agonist ivuxolimab. Receptors were obtained from an adult with an advanced solid tumor such as melanoma, head and neck, liver or kidney cancer. CDR3s include the opening cysteine and the closing phenylalanine or tryptophan. The D gene is left open where the match is weak. Clone sizes are given selectively: once, few, many, or a class where the clone is expanded.

clone_size d_call j_call v_call cdr3_length cdr3_aa cdr3_nt
once . TRBJ1-2 TRBV14 17 CASSLNSRTSRDYGYTF TGTGCCAGCAGCCTTAACAGTAGAACTTCGAGGGACTATGGCTACACCTTC
. . TRBJ2-1 TRBV7-2 14 CASSSSFWGNEQFF TGTGCCAGCAGCTCCTCCTTCTGGGGCAATGAGCAGTTCTTC
. . TRBJ2-5 TRBV6-5 12 CAVRQAGGTQYF TGTGCCGTACGACAGGCTGGTGGGACCCAGTACTTC
. . TRBJ2-5 TRBV11-3 13 CASSLGGGETQYF TGTGCCAGCAGCTTAGGAGGGGGAGAGACCCAGTACTTC
. TRBD1 TRBJ2-7 TRBV6-5 14 CASSQRGQGHEQYF TGTGCCAGCAGCCAACGGGGACAGGGCCACGAGCAGTACTTC
. TRBD2 TRBJ2-2 TRBV4-2 16 CASTIGLAGDTGELFF TGTGCCAGCACAATCGGACTAGCGGGAGACACCGGGGAGCTGTTTTTT
few . TRBJ1-4 TRBV6-5 14 CASSLTYQVEKLFF TGTGCCAGCAGCTTGACTTATCAGGTGGAAAAACTGTTTTTT
. . TRBJ2-7 TRBV7-3 15 CASSLTGGGYGEQYF TGTGCCAGCAGCTTAACGGGCGGCGGCTACGGGGAGCAGTACTTC
. TRBD2 TRBJ2-5 TRBV2 13 CASRRGSQETQYF TGTGCCAGCAGGCGGGGGAGCCAAGAGACCCAGTACTTC
. . TRBJ1-5 TRBV7-2 13 CASSLTQGQPQHF TGTGCCAGCAGCTTAACACAGGGACAGCCCCAGCATTTT
. TRBD1 TRBJ2-2 TRBV18 15 CASKTGGIDTGELFF TGTGCCAGCAAAACAGGGGGCATTGACACCGGGGAGCTGTTTTTT
. . TRBJ1-4 TRBV23-1 14 CASSRTGALEKLFF TGCGCCAGCAGTCGAACAGGAGCGCTGGAAAAACTGTTTTTT
. . TRBJ2-5 TRBV6-4 14 CASTARRRQGTQYF TGTGCCAGCACGGCAAGGAGGCGGCAGGGGACCCAGTACTTC
. . TRBJ1-5 TRBV6-1 14 CASSERLGNQPQHF TGTGCCAGCAGTGAAAGGTTGGGCAATCAGCCCCAGCATTTT
. TRBD2 TRBJ2-1 TRBV9 16 CASSVGGLAELNEQFF TGTGCCAGCAGCGTAGGGGGACTAGCGGAACTCAATGAGCAGTTCTTC
. TRBD1 TRBJ1-5 TRBV6-6 14 CASSSRGHDQPQHF TGTGCCAGCAGTTCCAGGGGGCACGATCAGCCCCAGCATTTT
. . TRBJ2-5 TRBV6-1 12 CASTPRRETQYF TGTGCCAGCACCCCGAGGAGAGAGACCCAGTACTTC